This TCR beta chain appears in the sequencing data of a study of OX40 agonist ivuxolimab in advanced cancers. In terms of the full investigation: Ivuxolimab was an agonistic, fully human IgG2 monoclonal antibody directed against OX40 (CD134), a costimulatory receptor. Intravenous ivuxolimab was administered to patients every 2 weeks at six dose levels: 0.01, 0.1, 0.3, 1.5, 3 and 10 mg/kg. Of the roughly 51 patients in dose escalation, about 20 had hepatocellular carcinoma, approximately 15 had melanoma, 9 had renal cell carcinoma and 9 had head and neck cancer. In the dose-escalation cohort, 82.7% of patients were male, and the mean age was roughly 60 years, with a range of 23 to 79. Patients were allowed to have had prior anti-PD-1, anti-PD-L1 or anti-CTLA-4 therapy, and approximately 40% of the dose-escalation patients had been treated with checkpoint inhibitors. Three dose-escalation patients achieved partial responses, one with hepatocellular carcinoma and two with cutaneous melanoma. Peripheral TCRbeta sequencing aimed to test whether ivuxolimab altered TCR sequence diversity and caused clonal T-cell expansion. The paper describes the monotherapy dose-escalation part (N = 52 patients) of the phase I trial of ivuxolimab. The study at large found these results: After ivuxolimab, expanded clones were on average more numerous among CD8+ T cells than among CD4+ T cells. In the 0.1-3.0 mg/kg groups, partial responders had among the lowest normalized peripheral clonal expansion, particularly in CD8+ T cells. The antigen specificity of the peripheral T cells that underwent clonal expansion was not determined. Clonal expansion of both CD4+ and CD8+ blood T cells was observed from baseline to week 6 at doses 0.1 to 3.0 mg/kg. Low levels of normalized T-cell clonal expansion were also seen in some patients who did not respond.

Genomic DNA was extracted from sorted cells for sequencing of the TCRbeta CDR3 region. TCRbeta CDR3 regions were sequenced using the immunoSEQ Assay. In TCRdb, the immuneACCESS table is reduced to in-frame sequences with V and J assigned. These tables do not hold every clone; where another copy was compared, an unresolved V gene accounts for under half, and the others remain unexplained. The table for this sample lists some 80,000 clones; about 90% of them were counted only once. Together, the top ten hold under 3.5% of the sample. Notes on this clone: Its antigen is still unknown. No much larger clonotype is one base removed from it; base qualities were not supplied.

Patients with a history of autoimmune disease or receiving systemic immunosuppression were excluded from the trial. Peripheral blood for TCR sequencing was collected from all dose cohorts at baseline, on cycle 4 day 1, and on cycle 7 day 1. Samples came from an open-label, multicenter, first-in-human phase I dose-escalation trial of ivuxolimab. The trial enrolled adults with locally advanced or metastatic head and neck squamous cell, hepatocellular, melanoma or renal cell carcinoma. Before TCR sequencing, CD4+ T cells and CD8+ T cells were sorted from peripheral blood as separate populations. The CDR3 contains 17 residues, cysteine and phenylalanine counted. The kept DNA is CDR3 alone, 51 bases in frame from the first base. From the germline V gene, CDR1 is MDHEN and CDR2 is SYDVKM. Cut back by 5 bases and 8 bases, the V and J ends lie 27 bases apart.

The clonotype comes from an adult with an advanced solid tumor such as melanoma, head and neck, liver or kidney cancer. The sequencing here drew on CD4+ or CD8+ T cells sorted from blood, taken in a trial of the OX40 agonist ivuxolimab. The sequence joins TRBV28 to TRBJ1-2; TRBD1 might be the D gene, on 5 matching bases. CDR3 sequence: CASSGGGSLALFGGYTF. The DNA sequence follows: TGTGCCAGCAGTGGGGGAGGGAGTCTCGCTTTGTTCGGGGGCTACACCTTC.